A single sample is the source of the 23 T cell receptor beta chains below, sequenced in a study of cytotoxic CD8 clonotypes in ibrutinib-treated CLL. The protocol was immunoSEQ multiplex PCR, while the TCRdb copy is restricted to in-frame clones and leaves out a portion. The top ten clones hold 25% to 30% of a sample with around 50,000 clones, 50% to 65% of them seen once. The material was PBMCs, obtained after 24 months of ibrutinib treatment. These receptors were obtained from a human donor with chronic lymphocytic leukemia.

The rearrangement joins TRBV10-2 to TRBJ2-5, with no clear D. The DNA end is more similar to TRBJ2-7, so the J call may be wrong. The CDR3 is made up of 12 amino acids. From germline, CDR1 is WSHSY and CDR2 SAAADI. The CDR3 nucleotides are TGCGCCAGCAAAGTTGGCGGCTACGAGCAGTACTTC. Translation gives CASKVGGYEQYF.

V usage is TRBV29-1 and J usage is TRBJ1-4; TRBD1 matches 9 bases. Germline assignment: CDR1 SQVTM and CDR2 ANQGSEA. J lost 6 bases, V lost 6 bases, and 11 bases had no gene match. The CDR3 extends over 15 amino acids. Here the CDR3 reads CSVVYPGQGYEKLFF. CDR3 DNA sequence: TGCAGCGTCGTTTATCCGGGACAGGGTTATGAAAAACTGTTTTTT.

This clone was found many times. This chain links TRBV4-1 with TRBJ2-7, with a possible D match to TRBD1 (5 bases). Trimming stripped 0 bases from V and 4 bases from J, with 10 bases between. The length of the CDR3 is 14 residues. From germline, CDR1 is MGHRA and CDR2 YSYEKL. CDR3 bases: TGCGCCAGCAGCCAAGAACGCCAGGGATACGAGCAGTACTTC. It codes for CASSQERQGYEQYF.

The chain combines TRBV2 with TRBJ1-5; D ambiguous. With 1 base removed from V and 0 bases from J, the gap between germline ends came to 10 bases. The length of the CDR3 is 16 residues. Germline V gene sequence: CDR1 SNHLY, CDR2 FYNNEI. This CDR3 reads CASSEEGQYSNQPQHF. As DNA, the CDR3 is TGTGCCAGCAGTGAAGAAGGGCAATATAGCAATCAGCCCCAGCATTTT.

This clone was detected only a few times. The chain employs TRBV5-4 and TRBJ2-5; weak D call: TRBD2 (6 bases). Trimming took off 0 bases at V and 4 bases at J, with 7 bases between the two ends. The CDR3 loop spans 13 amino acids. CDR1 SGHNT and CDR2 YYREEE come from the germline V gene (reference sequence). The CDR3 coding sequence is TGTGCCAGCAGCTTGGGACTAGGAGAGACCCAGTACTTC. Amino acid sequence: CASSLGLGETQYF.

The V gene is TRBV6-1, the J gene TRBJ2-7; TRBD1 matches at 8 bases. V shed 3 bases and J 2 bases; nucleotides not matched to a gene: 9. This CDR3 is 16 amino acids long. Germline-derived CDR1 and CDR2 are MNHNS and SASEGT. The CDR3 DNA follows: TGTGCCAGCAGTGATTACCAGGGGGCGACTGCCTACGAGCAGTACTTC. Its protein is CASSDYQGATAYEQYF.

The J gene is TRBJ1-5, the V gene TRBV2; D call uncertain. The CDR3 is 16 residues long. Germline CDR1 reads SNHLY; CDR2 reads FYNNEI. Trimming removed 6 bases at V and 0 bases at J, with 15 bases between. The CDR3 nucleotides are TGTGCCAGCAGACAGAGTCCGCTGGGTAGCAATCAGCCCCAGCATTTT. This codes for CASRQSPLGSNQPQHF.

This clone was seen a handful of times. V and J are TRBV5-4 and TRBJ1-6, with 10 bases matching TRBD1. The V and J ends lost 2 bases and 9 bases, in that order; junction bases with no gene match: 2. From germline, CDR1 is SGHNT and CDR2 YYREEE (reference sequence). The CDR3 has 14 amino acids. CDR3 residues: CASSFGQGGSPLHF. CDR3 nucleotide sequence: TGTGCCAGCAGCTTCGGACAGGGGGGTTCACCCCTCCACTTT.

The CDR3 reads CASSPGFSYEQYF. CDR3 sequence (DNA): TGTGCCAGCAGCCCAGGTTTTTCCTACGAGCAGTACTTC. This rearrangement joins TRBV7-9 to TRBJ2-7; D is ambiguous. Per the germline V gene, CDR1 is SEHNR and CDR2 is FQNEAQ (reference sequence). The length of the CDR3 is 13 residues. V lost 5 bases, J lost 1 base, and 9 bases lay in between. Full variable domain (outside the CDR3, taken from reference TRBV7-9 and TRBJ2-7): DTGVSQNPRHKITKRGQNVTFRCDPISEHNRLYWYRQTLGQGPEFLTYFQNEAQLEKSRLLSDRFSAERPKGSFSTLEIQRTEQGDSAMYLCASSPGFSYEQYFGPGTRLTVT.

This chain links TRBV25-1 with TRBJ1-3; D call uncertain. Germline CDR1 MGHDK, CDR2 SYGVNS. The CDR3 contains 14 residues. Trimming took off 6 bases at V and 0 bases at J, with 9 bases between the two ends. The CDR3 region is CASSLRSSGNTIYF. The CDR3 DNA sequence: TGTGCCAGCAGCCTCAGGTCCTCTGGAAACACCATATATTTT.

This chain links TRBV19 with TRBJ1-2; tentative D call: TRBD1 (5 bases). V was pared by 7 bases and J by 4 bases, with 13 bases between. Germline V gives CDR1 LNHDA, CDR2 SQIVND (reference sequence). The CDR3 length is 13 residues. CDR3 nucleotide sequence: TGTGCCAGTACCCCTGGGGGGGGCTATGGCTACACCTTC. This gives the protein CASTPGGGYGYTF.

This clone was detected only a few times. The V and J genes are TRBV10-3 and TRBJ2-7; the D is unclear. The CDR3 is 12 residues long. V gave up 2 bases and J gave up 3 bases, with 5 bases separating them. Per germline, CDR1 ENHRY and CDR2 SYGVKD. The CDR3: CAISEPNYEQYF. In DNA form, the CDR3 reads TGTGCCATCAGTGAGCCAAACTACGAGCAGTACTTC.

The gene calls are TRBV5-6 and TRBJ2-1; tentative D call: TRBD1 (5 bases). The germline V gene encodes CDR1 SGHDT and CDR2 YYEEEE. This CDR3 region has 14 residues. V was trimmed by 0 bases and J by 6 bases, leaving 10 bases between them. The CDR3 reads CASSLGQGSNEQFF. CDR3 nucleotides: TGTGCCAGCAGCTTGGGCCAGGGTAGCAATGAGCAGTTCTTC.

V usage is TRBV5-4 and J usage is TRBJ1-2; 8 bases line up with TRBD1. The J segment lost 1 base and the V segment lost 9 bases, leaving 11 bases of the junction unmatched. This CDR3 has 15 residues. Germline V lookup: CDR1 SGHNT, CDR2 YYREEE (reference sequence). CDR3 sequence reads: CATYPRQGRNYGYTF. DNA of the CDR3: TGTGCCACCTACCCGCGACAGGGGCGTAACTATGGCTACACCTTC.

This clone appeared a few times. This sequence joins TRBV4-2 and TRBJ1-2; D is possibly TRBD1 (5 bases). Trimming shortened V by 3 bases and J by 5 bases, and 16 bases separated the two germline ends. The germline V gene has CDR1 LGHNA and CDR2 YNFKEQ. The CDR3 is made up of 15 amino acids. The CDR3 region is CASSHYGQGGYGYTF. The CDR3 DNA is TGTGCCAGCAGCCACTATGGGCAGGGAGGTTATGGCTACACCTTC.

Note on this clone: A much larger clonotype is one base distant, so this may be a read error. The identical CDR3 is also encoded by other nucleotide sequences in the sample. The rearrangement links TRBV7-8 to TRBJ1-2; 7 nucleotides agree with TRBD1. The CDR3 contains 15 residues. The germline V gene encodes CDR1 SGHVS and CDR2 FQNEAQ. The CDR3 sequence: CASSQAPGTVDSYTF. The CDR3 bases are TGCGCCAGCAGCCAAGCCCCGGGGACAGTAGATAGCTACACCTTC.

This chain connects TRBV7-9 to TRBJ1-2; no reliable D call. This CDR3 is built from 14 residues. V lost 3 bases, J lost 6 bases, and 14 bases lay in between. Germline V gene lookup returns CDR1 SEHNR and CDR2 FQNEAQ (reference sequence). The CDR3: CASSLIPLGDGYTF. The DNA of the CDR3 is TGTGCCAGCAGCTTGATACCCCTGGGCGATGGCTACACCTTC.

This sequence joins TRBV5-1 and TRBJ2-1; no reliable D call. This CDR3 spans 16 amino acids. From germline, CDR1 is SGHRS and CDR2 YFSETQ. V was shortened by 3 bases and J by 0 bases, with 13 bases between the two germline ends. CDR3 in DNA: TGCGCCAGCAGCTGGGCAACGACCAGCTCCTACAATGAGCAGTTCTTC. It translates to CASSWATTSSYNEQFF.

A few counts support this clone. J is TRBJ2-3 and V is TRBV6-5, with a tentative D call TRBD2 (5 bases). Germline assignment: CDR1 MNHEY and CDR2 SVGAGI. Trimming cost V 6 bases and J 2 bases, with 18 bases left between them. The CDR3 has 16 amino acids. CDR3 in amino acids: CASSYPGVEYTDTQYF. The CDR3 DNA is TGTGCCAGCAGCTACCCCGGGGTCGAATACACAGATACGCAGTATTTT.

CDR3 bases: TGTGCCAGTAGTCAAACGGGAGGGTGGGGGAACACTGAAGCTTTCTTT. Translated: CASSQTGGWGNTEAFF. The V gene is TRBV19, the J gene TRBJ1-1; D is unresolved. The CDR3 sequence is 16 residues long. The V end was cut by 5 bases, the J end by 1 base, with 17 bases between. From germline, CDR1 is LNHDA and CDR2 SQIVND (reference sequence).

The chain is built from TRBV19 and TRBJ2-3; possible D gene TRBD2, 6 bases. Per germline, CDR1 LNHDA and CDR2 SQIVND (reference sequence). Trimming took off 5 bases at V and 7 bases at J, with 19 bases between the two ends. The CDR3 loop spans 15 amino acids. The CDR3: CASSLTVGDSNTQYF. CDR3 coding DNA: TGTGCCAGTAGTCTTACGGTGGGGGACTCGAATACGCAGTATTTT. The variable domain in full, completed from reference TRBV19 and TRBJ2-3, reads DGGITQSPKYLFRKEGQNVTLSCEQNLNHDAMYWYRQDPGQGLRLIYYSQIVNDFQKGDIAEGYSVSREKKESFPLTVTSAQKNPTAFYLCASSLTVGDSNTQYFGPGTRLTVL.

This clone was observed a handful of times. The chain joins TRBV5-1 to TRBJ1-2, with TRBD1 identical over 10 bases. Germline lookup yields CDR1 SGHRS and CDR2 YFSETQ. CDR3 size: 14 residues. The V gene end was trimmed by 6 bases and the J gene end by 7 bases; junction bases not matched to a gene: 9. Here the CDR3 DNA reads TGCGCCAGCACCGAGGGACAGGGGCTGGTTGGCTACACCTTC. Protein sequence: CASTEGQGLVGYTF.

The CDR3: CASSLNEGREPQHF. The DNA for the CDR3 is TGTGCCAGCAGTTTAAACGAGGGTAGGGAGCCCCAGCATTTT. The gene calls are TRBV27 and TRBJ1-5; no clear D. Between the trimmed V and J ends, which lost 2 bases and 8 bases, there was a span of 13 bases. The CDR3 spans 14 residues. The germline gives CDR1 MNHEY, CDR2 SMNVEV (reference sequence).